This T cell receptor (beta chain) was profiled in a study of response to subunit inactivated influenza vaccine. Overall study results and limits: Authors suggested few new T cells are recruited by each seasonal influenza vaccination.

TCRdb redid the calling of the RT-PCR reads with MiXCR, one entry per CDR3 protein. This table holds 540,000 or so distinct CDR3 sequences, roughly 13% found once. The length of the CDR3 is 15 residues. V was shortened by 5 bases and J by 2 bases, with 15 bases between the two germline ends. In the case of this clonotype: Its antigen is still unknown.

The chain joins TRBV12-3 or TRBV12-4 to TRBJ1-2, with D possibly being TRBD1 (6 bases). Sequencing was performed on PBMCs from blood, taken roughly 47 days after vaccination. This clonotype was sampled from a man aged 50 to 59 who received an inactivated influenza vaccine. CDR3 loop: CASSLPGTPNYGYTF. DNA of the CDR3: TGTGCCAGCAGTCTACCAGGGACACCAAACTATGGCTACACCTTC.